One TCR beta chain is described in this entry. Its cognate antigen is unknown. Germline CDR1 SQVTM, CDR2 ANQGSEA. CDR3 length: 15 residues. The V gene end was trimmed by 6 bases and the J gene end by 0 bases; junction bases not matched to a gene: 6. This record belongs to a study of cytomegalovirus exposure and HLA in healthy donors. Whole-study context: An earlier analysis found some 120 million unique TCR beta sequences from about 179 million T cells. Points from the study as a whole: Presence/absence analyses treated sequencing depth as roughly uniform across donors. A later analysis linked around 17,000 TCR beta sequences to HLA alleles at 0.05 false discovery rate.

In the PCR, 60 Vbeta and 13 Jbeta primers were used. TCRdb's table, derived via immunoSEQ multiplex PCR, lists solely in-frame clones and lacks some. The table includes about 160,000 clones, roughly 79% detected once. The sequencing sample was made of PBMCs. The TCR comes from a man aged 25 to 40 in good health and CMV-seronegative. The gene calls are TRBV29-1 and TRBJ2-5; 11 bases are shared with TRBD2. In DNA form, the CDR3 reads TGCAGCGTCACCGGGACTAGCGGTTACCAAGAGACCCAGTACTTC. Its translation: CSVTGTSGYQETQYF.